The 17 T cell receptor beta chains below come from one sample, sequenced in a study of cytomegalovirus exposure and HLA in healthy donors (dated by TCRdb to the late 2010s). Libraries were prepared through the immunoSEQ multiplex PCR assay. A mixture of 60 forward primers for TCR Vbeta segments and 13 reverse primers for TCR Jbeta segments was used in the multiplex PCR. This is the immuneACCESS table as TCRdb keeps it, with only in-frame sequences that have V and J called. A part of the clones is gone; compared with another copy, unresolved V genes explain less than half, and the rest is unexplained. For this sample the table gives roughly 140,000 clones, of which 80% to 90% were detected only once. In total, the top ten clones hold approximately 4.2% of the sample. Sequences were obtained from PBMCs. Receptors were obtained from a woman aged 40 to 49 in good health and CMV-seropositive.

The chain has TRBV6-5 and TRBJ2-2; 8 nucleotides align to TRBD2. The CDR3 sequence is 15 residues long. With V trimmed by 2 bases and J by 9 bases, 8 bases remained unmatched. The germline V gene has CDR1 MNHEY and CDR2 SVGAGI. The DNA of the CDR3 is TGTGCCAGCAGTTACAACGGACTAGCCGGGCGGGAGCTGTTTTTT. It is translated as CASSYNGLAGRELFF.

The J gene is TRBJ1-2, the V gene TRBV28; D perhaps matches TRBD1 (6 bases). The V gene lost 5 bases and the J gene lost 3 bases, with 13 bases spanning the gap. The CDR3 spans 14 residues. Germline V CDR1 and CDR2: MDHEN, SYDVKM. DNA of the CDR3: TGTGCCAGCAGTCGGCGGGGGGCAGACTATGGCTACACCTTC. Protein: CASSRRGADYGYTF.

The rearrangement joins TRBV30 to TRBJ1-1, with D unclear. CDR1 and CDR2 (germline): GTSNPN, SVGIG (reference sequence). The CDR3 is 15 residues long. V shed 1 base and J shed 1 base, with 13 bases lying between them. This CDR3 is CAWSGLWSQNTEAFF. CDR3 sequence (DNA): TGTGCCTGGAGTGGATTGTGGAGCCAGAACACTGAAGCTTTCTTT.

CDR3 coding DNA: TGTGCCAGCAGCTTGGGACAGCTCGCTTTCTTT. It yields the protein CASSLGQLAFF. The V and J genes are TRBV7-2 and TRBJ1-1, with 7 nucleotides matching TRBD1. Trimming took 3 bases from V and 11 from J; bases not matched to a gene: 3. The CDR3 covers 11 residues. Per the germline V gene, CDR1 is SGHTA and CDR2 is FQGNSA.

This chain connects TRBV7-2 to TRBJ2-7; 9 bases align to TRBD2. CDR3 size: 16 residues. Germline V lookup: CDR1 SGHTA, CDR2 FQGNSA. The ends lost 0 bases at V and 3 bases at J; junction bases unmatched: 6. CDR3 DNA: TGTGCCAGCAGCTTAGCGGCGCGGGGGGGAGACTACGAGCAGTACTTC. This translates into CASSLAARGGDYEQYF.

The chain joins TRBV5-6 to TRBJ2-3; TRBD1 aligns across 8 bases. The germline V gene encodes CDR1 SGHDT and CDR2 YYEEEE. The J segment lost 5 bases and the V segment lost 1 base, leaving 3 bases of the junction unmatched. The CDR3 runs to 14 residues. CDR3 residues: CASSLNTGGDTQYF. In nucleotides, the CDR3 is TGTGCCAGCAGCTTGAATACAGGGGGAGATACGCAGTATTTT. The entire variable domain, with the rest obtained from reference TRBV5-6 and TRBJ2-3, is as follows: DAGVTQSPTHLIKTRGQQVTLRCSPKSGHDTVSWYQQALGQGPQFIFQYYEEEERQRGNFPDRFSGHQFPNYSSELNVNALLLGDSALYLCASSLNTGGDTQYFGPGTRLTVL.

The CDR3 nucleotides are TGCGCCAGCAGCCAAGCACTGAGGGCCTCAGATACGCAGTATTTT. This sequence encodes CASSQALRASDTQYF. The genes are TRBV4-1 and TRBJ2-3, with D possibly being TRBD2 (5 bases). The CDR3 loop spans 15 amino acids. CDR1 and CDR2 from the germline V gene are MGHRA and YSYEKL. V gave up 1 base and J gave up 4 bases, with 12 bases separating them.

The rearrangement joins TRBV28 to TRBJ2-5; D unresolved. This CDR3 is built from 12 residues. The V end was cut by 4 bases, the J end by 5 bases, with 8 bases between. Germline CDR1 and CDR2: MDHEN and SYDVKM. The CDR3 here is CASSSPFETQYF. CDR3 bases: TGTGCCAGCAGTTCCCCGTTTGAGACCCAGTACTTC.

This chain joins TRBV28 and TRBJ2-7; 8 bases align to TRBD1. Trimming removed 6 bases from V and 3 bases from J; junction bases left unmatched: 4. CDR1 and CDR2 from the germline V gene are MDHEN and SYDVKM. CDR3 length: 13 residues. The CDR3 sequence: CASRGQGYYEQYF. CDR3 coding DNA: TGTGCCAGCAGAGGACAGGGTTACTACGAGCAGTACTTC.

V is TRBV9 and J is TRBJ2-5; D possibly corresponds to TRBD1 (6 bases). The assigned J gene may be wrong: the sequence end matches TRBJ2-7 better. Germline CDR1 is SGDLS and CDR2 is YYNGEE. The CDR3 is 14 residues long. The CDR3 DNA sequence: TGTGCCAGCAGCGTAGCGGGCAGGGGTTACGAGCAGTACTTC. It is translated as CASSVAGRGYEQYF.

The chain carries TRBV7-2 and TRBJ1-5; D unclear. Trimming cost V 1 base and J 7 bases, with 11 bases left between them. The CDR3 is made up of 14 amino acids. Looked up from germline, CDR1 is SGHTA and CDR2 is FQGNSA. The CDR3: CASSLERVGQPQHF. The CDR3 coding sequence is TGTGCCAGCAGCTTAGAGCGGGTGGGCCAGCCCCAGCATTTT.

This clone was found a few times. The V call is TRBV20-1, the J call TRBJ1-2; tentatively, D is TRBD1 (5 bases). The CDR3 extends over 10 amino acids. V was trimmed by 7 bases and J by 10 bases, leaving 13 bases between them. Germline V gene sequence: CDR1 DFQATT, CDR2 SNEGSKA (reference sequence). CDR3 DNA: TGCAGTGGCCTCCAGGACACCTACACCTTC. This codes for CSGLQDTYTF.

The chain has TRBV27 and TRBJ1-2; perhaps TRBD1 as D (6 bases). The germline CDR1 and CDR2 sequences are MNHEY and SMNVEV (reference sequence). The CDR3 extends over 15 amino acids. V shed 6 bases and J shed 6 bases, with 20 bases lying between them. The CDR3 loop reads CASSPNLQGWDGYTF. CDR3 bases: TGTGCCAGCAGCCCAAATTTACAGGGCTGGGATGGCTACACCTTC.

CDR3 amino acids: CASSQGRDRGSPLHF. CDR3 nucleotides: TGCGCCAGCAGCCAAGGCCGGGACAGGGGCTCACCCCTCCACTTT. The rearrangement joins TRBV4-3 to TRBJ1-6, with 10 bases identical to TRBD1. The CDR3 runs 15 residues. Looked up from germline, CDR1 is LGHNA and CDR2 is YSLEER. The junction had 4 bases not matched to a gene; V was cut back by 1 base and J by 10 bases.

The chain uses TRBV6-1 and TRBJ1-2, with 7 bases matching TRBD1. The V gene's germline CDR1 is MNHNS and CDR2 SASEGT. This CDR3 contains 15 residues. V was clipped by 3 bases and J by 0 bases; unmatched bases: 4. CDR3 sequence: CASSDYRGANYGYTF. For the CDR3, the DNA is TGTGCCAGCAGTGATTACAGGGGCGCTAACTATGGCTACACCTTC.

This clone has just one count. The J gene is TRBJ2-3, the V gene TRBV4-1, with unresolved D. Germline V gene data show CDR1 as MGHRA and CDR2 as YSYEKL. The V end was cut by 1 base, the J end by 1 base, with 9 bases between. CDR3 length: 15 residues. CDR3 sequence (DNA): TGCGCCAGCAGCCAAGCATTCTCGGGCACAGATACGCAGTATTTT. Residues: CASSQAFSGTDTQYF.

CDR3 residues: CASSYLAGTGELFF. In nucleotides, the CDR3 is TGTGCCAGCAGTTATCTAGCAGGCACCGGGGAGCTGTTTTTT. The rearrangement links TRBV6-5 to TRBJ2-2; TRBD2 is a possible D gene (5 bases). This CDR3 region has 14 residues. Trimming pared 3 bases from V and 4 bases from J, leaving 9 bases between. Germline loops: CDR1 MNHEY, CDR2 SVGAGI.